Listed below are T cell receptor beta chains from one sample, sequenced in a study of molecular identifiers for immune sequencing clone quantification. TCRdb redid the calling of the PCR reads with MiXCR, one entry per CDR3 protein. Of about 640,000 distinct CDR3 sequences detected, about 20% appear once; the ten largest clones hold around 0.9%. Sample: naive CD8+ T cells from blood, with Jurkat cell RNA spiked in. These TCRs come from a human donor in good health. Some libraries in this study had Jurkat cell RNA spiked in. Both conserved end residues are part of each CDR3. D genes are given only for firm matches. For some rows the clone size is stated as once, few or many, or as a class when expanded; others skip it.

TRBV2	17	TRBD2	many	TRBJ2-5	TGTGCCAGCAGCGTAGGACCACTAGCGGGGGGCGAAGAGACCCAGTACTTC	CASSVGPLAGGEETQYF
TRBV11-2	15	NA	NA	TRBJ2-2	TGTGCCAGCCTCGGGCAGGAGGGGAACACCGGGGAGCTGTTTTTT	CASLGQEGNTGELFF
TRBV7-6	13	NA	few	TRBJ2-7	TGTGCCAGCAGCTTAGAGGTTCGCTACGAGCAGTACTTC	CASSLEVRYEQYF
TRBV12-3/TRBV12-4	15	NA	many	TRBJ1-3	TGTGCCAGCAGTTTAGAGGCCCGCTCTGGAAACACCATATATTTT	CASSLEARSGNTIYF
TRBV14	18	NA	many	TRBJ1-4	TGTGCCAGCAGCCTGGGGGACAAGTACGACGCAACTAATGAAAAACTGTTTTTT	CASSLGDKYDATNEKLFF
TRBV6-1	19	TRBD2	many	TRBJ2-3	TGTGCCAGCACCCCGGGCCCCTGGTTAGAGCGGGAGCTCACAGATACGCAGTATTTT	CASTPGPWLERELTDTQYF
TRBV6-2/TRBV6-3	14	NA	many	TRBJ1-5	TGTGCCAGCAGTTACTGGGACAGCAATCAGCCCCAGCATTTT	CASSYWDSNQPQHF
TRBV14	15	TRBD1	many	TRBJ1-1	TGTGCCAGCAGCCAAGAGACAGGGTGGAACACTGAAGCTTTCTTT	CASSQETGWNTEAFF
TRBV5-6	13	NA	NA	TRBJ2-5	TGTGCCAGCAGCTTGGAGGCGGTGGAGACCCAGTACTTC	CASSLEAVETQYF
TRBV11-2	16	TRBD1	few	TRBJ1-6	TGTGCCAGCAGCGCGTTCACCGGGACAGGGGATTCACCCCTCCACTTT	CASSAFTGTGDSPLHF
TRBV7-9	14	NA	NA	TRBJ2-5	TGTGCCAGCAGCTTAGCGGGGGGACAAGAGACCCGGTACTTC	CASSLAGGQETRYF
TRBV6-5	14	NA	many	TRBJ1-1	TGTGCCAGCAGTTACGGGACGGGGGGCCCTGAAGCTTTCTTT	CASSYGTGGPEAFF
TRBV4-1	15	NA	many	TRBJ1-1	TGCGCCAGCAGCCAGCTCAGCGGGATGAACACTGAAGCTTTCTTT	CASSQLSGMNTEAFF
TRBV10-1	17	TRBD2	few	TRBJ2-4	TGCGCCAGCAAGGATCGGGGGGTTCCTCTAGCCAAAAACATTCAGTACTTC	CASKDRGVPLAKNIQYF
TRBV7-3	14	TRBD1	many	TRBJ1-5	TGTGCCAGCAGCTCTCATCAGGGGGATCAGCCCCAGCATTTT	CASSSHQGDQPQHF
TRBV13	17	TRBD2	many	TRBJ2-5	TGTGCCAGCAGCTTAGGATCAAGCGGGAGGATCATGGAGACCCAGTACTTC	CASSLGSSGRIMETQYF
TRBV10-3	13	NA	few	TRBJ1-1	TGTGCCATCAGGGGGATTATGAACACTGAAGCTTTCTTT	CAIRGIMNTEAFF
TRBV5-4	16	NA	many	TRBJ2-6	TGTGCCAGCAGCTCAGTGAGGGGCTCCGGGGCCAACGTCCTGACTTTC	CASSSVRGSGANVLTF
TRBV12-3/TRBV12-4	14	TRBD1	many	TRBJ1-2	TGTGCCAGCAGGATTCCGGACAGGGTCTATGGCTACACCTTC	CASRIPDRVYGYTF
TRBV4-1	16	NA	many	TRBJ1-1	TGCGCCAGCAGCCAAGTTGTGCGTGGGGGGCTCACTGAAGCTTTCTTT	CASSQVVRGGLTEAFF
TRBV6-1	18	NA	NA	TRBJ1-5	TGTGCCAGCAGTGAATTCAGACTTAGGAGGAATAGCAATCAGCCCCAGCATTTT	CASSEFRLRRNSNQPQHF
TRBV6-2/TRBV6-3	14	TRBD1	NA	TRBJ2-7	TGTGCCAGCAGGGTCCCGGGACAGGGGCCCGGGCAGTACTTC	CASRVPGQGPGQYF
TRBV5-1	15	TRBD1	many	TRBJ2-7	TGTGCCAGCAGCTTAGGGACAGGACTCGGGTACGAGCAGTACTTC	CASSLGTGLGYEQYF
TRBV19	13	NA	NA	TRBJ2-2	TGTGCCAGTAGTATATCCGTAACCGGGGAGCTGTTTTTT	CASSISVTGELFF
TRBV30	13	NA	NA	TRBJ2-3	TGTGCCTGGAGTGTGGCACTCACAGATACGCAGTATTTT	CAWSVALTDTQYF
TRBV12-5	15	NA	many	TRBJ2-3	TGTGCTAGTGGTTTGACGACCCAAGGCACAGATACGCAGTATTTT	CASGLTTQGTDTQYF
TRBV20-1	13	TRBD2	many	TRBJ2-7	TGCAGTGCTATCCTAGCGGGGTACTACGAGCAGTACTTC	CSAILAGYYEQYF
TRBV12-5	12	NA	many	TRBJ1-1	TGTGCTAGTGGTTCTTTGAACACTGAAGCTTTCTTT	CASGSLNTEAFF
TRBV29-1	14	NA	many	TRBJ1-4	TGCAGCGTTCCAAGCGGGCAGTTTGGAGAAAAACTGTTTTTT	CSVPSGQFGEKLFF
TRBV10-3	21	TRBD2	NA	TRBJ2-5	TGTGCCATCAGTGAGATGGACCTCGAGCTAGCGGGAGGAACGTACCAAGAGACCCAGTACTTC	CAISEMDLELAGGTYQETQYF
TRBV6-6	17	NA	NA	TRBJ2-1	TGTGCCAGCAGTTACTCGATACAGGCCAGCTCCTACAATGAGCAGTTCTTC	CASSYSIQASSYNEQFF
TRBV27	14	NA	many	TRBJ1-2	TGTGCCAGCAGGCCGAACAGCTCTAACTATGGCTACACCTTC	CASRPNSSNYGYTF
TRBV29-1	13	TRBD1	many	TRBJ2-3	TGCAGCGCGACAGGGTCTAGCACAGATACGCAGTATTTT	CSATGSSTDTQYF
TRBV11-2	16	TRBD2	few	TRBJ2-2	TGTGCCAGCAGCTTATTTATACTAGCGGGCACCGGGGAGCTGTTTTTT	CASSLFILAGTGELFF
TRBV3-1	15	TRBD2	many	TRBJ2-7	TGTGCCAGCAGCCAAGAACTAGCGGGGGCCCTGGACCAGTACTTC	CASSQELAGALDQYF
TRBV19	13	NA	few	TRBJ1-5	TGTGCCAGTAGTACAGGAACAAGTCAGCCCCAGCATTTT	CASSTGTSQPQHF
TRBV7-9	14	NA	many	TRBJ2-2	TGTGCCAGCAGCTCGGTCACTAACACCGGGGAGCTGTTTTTT	CASSSVTNTGELFF
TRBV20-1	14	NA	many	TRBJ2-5	TGCAGTGCTAGGGGACCAGGGTTAGGAGAGACCCAGTACTTC	CSARGPGLGETQYF
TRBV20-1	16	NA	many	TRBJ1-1	TGCAGTGCTAGAGACATATTTAGGGGTGGAGACACTGAAGCTTTCTTT	CSARDIFRGGDTEAFF
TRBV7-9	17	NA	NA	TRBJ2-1	TGTGCCAGCAGCTTAGCGCATGCAGGGGTTATGTACAATGAGCAGTTCTTC	CASSLAHAGVMYNEQFF
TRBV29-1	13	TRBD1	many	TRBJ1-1	TGCAGCGTAGAGGACAGGGTCTACACTGAAGCTTTCTTT	CSVEDRVYTEAFF
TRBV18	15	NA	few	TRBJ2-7	TGTGCCAGCTCCCCCGAGGCCGGTAGGAGCTACGAGCAGTACTTC	CASSPEAGRSYEQYF
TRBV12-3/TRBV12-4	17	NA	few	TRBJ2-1	TGTGCCAGCAGCCAGGACGGCGCCTTAAGCTCCTACAATGAGCAGTTCTTC	CASSQDGALSSYNEQFF
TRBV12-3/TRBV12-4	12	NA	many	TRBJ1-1	TGTGCCAGCACCGCGGACGCCGCTGAAGCTTTCTTT	CASTADAAEAFF
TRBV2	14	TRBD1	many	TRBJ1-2	TGTGCCAGCAGTGAAGGGACAGGGGGCCATGGCTACACCTTC	CASSEGTGGHGYTF
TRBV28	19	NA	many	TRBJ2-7	TGTGCCAGCAGTTCGATTATTGTCCCCAAACGATGGAGCTCCTACGAGCAGTACTTC	CASSSIIVPKRWSSYEQYF